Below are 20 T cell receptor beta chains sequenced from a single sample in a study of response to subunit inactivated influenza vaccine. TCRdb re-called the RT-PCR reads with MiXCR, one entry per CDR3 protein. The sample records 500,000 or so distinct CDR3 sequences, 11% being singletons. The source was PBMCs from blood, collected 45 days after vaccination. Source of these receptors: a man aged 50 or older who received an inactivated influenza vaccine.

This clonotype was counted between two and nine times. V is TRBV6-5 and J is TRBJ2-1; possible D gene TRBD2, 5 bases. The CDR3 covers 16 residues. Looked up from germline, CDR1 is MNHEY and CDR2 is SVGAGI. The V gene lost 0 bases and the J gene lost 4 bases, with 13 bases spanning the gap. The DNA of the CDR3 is TGTGCCAGCAGTTACTCGAGGGTCGAAGGATACAATGAGCAGTTCTTC. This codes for CASSYSRVEGYNEQFF.

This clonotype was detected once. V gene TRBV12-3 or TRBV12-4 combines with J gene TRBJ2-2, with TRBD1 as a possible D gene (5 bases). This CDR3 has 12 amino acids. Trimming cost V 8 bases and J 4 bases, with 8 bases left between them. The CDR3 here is CASGQVTGELFF. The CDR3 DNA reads TGTGCCAGCGGACAAGTCACCGGGGAGCTGTTTTTT.

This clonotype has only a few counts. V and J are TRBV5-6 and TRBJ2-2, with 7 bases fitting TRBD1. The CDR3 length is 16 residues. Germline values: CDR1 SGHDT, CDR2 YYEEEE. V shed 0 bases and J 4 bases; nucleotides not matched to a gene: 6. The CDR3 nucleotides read TGTGCCAGCAGCTTGGGACAGGGCTATAGCACCGGGGAGCTGTTTTTT. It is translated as CASSLGQGYSTGELFF.

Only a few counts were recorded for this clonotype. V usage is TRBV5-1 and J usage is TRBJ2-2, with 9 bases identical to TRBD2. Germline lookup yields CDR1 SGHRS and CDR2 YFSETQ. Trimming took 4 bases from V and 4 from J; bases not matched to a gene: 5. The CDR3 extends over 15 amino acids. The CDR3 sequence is CASSAGTSSTGELFF. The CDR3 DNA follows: TGCGCCAGCAGCGCTGGGACTAGCAGCACCGGGGAGCTGTTTTTT.

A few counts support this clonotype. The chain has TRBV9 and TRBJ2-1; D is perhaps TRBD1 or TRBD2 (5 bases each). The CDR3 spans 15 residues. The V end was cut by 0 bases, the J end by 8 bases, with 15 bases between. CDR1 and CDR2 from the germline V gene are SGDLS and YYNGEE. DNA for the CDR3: TGTGCCAGCAGCGTAGGGGGGACCCTGGTCCATGAGCAGTTCTTC. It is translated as CASSVGGTLVHEQFF.

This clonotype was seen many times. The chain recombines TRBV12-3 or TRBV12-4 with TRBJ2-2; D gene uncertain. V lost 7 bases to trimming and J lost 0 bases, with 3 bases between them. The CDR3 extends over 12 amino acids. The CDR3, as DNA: TGTGCCAGCAACACGAACACCGGGGAGCTGTTTTTT. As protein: CASNTNTGELFF.

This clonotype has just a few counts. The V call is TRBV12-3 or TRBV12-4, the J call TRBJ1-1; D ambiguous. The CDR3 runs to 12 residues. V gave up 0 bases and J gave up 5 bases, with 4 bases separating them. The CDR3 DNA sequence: TGTGCCAGCAGTTTAGCACAGACTGAAGCTTTCTTT. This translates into CASSLAQTEAFF.

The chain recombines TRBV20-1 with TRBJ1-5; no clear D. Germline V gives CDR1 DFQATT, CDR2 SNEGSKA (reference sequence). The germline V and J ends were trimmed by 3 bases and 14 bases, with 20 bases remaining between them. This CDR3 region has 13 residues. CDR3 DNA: TGCAGTGCTAGCCGGGGTCGTATGGGATCGGAGCATTTT. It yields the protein CSASRGRMGSEHF.

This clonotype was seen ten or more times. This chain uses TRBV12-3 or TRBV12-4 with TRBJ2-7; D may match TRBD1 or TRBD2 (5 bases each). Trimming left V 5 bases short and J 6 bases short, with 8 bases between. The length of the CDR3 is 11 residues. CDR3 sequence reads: CASSRGGEQYF. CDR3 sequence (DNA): TGTGCCAGCAGTCGTGGGGGCGAGCAGTACTTC.

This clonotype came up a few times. CDR3 in DNA: TGTGCCAGCAGTTCAGGGACAGTCCCTTTCTTT. This sequence encodes CASSSGTVPFF. V gene TRBV6-5 combines with J gene TRBJ1-1; TRBD1 matches 7 bases. CDR3 size: 11 residues. With V trimmed by 4 bases and J by 12 bases, 5 bases remained unmatched. The germline V gene encodes CDR1 MNHEY and CDR2 SVGAGI.

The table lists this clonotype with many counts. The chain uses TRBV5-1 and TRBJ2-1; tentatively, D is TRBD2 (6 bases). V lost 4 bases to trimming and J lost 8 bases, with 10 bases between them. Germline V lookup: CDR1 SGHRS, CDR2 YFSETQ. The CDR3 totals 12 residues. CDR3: CASSPEGHEQFF. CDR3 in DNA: TGCGCCAGCAGCCCGGAGGGGCATGAGCAGTTCTTC.

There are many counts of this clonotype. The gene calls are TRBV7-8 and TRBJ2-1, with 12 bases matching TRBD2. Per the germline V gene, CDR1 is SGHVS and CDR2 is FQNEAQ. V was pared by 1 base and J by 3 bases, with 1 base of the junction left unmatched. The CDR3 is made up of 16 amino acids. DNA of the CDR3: TGTGCCAGCAGCTTAGGGGGACTAGCGGGCTACAATGAGCAGTTCTTC. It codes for CASSLGGLAGYNEQFF.

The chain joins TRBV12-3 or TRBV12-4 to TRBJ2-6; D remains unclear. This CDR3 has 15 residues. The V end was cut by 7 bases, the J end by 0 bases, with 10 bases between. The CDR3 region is CASTTSVSGANVLTF. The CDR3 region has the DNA TGTGCCAGCACGACAAGCGTCTCTGGGGCCAACGTCCTGACTTTC.

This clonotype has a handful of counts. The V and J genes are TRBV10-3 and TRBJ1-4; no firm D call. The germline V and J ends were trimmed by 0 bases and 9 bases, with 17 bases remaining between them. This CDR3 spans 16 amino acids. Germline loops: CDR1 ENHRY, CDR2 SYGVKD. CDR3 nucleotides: TGTGCCATCAGTGAGTCTAAGGGCGTGGAAGGTCAAAAACTGTTTTTT. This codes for CAISESKGVEGQKLFF.

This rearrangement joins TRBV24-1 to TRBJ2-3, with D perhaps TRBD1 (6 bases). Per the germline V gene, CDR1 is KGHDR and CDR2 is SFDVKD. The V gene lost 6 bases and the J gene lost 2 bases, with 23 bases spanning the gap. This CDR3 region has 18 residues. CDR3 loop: CATSYSTGTPRTTDTQYF. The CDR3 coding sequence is TGTGCCACCAGTTACTCAACCGGGACACCACGTACCACAGATACGCAGTATTTT.

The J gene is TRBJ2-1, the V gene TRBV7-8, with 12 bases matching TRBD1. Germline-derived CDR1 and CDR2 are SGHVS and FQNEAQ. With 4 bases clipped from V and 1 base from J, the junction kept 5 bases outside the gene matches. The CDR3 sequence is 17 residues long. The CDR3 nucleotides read TGTGCCAGCAGCTCCCGGGACAGGGGGCTATCCTACAATGAGCAGTTCTTC. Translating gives CASSSRDRGLSYNEQFF.

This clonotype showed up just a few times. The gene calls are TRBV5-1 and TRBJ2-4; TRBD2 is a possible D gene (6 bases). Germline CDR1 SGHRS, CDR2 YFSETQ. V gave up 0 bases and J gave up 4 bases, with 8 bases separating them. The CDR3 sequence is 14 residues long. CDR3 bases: TGCGCCAGCAGCTTGGGGGGGGAGAAAAACATTCAGTACTTC. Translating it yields CASSLGGEKNIQYF. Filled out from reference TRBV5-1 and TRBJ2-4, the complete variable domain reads KAGVTQTPRYLIKTRGQQVTLSCSPISGHRSVSWYQQTPGQGLQFLFEYFSETQRNKGNFPGRFSGRQFSNSRSEMNVSTLELGDSALYLCASSLGGEKNIQYFGAGTRLSVL.

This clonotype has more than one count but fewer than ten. CDR3 in DNA: TGCAGTGCTAGAGATGTACAGGCATCCTACGAGCAGTACTTC. Translating it yields CSARDVQASYEQYF. The V gene is TRBV20-1, the J gene TRBJ2-7; tentatively, D is TRBD1 (5 bases). Trimming took 0 bases from V and 1 from J, leaving 10 bases between them. Germline V gene sequence: CDR1 DFQATT, CDR2 SNEGSKA (reference sequence). The CDR3 extends over 14 amino acids.

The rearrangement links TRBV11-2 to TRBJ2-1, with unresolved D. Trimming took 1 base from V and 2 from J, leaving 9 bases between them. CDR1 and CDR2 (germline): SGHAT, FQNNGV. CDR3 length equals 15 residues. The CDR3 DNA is TGTGCCAGCAGCTTAGTAGGGAACACCTACAATGAGCAGTTCTTC. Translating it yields CASSLVGNTYNEQFF.

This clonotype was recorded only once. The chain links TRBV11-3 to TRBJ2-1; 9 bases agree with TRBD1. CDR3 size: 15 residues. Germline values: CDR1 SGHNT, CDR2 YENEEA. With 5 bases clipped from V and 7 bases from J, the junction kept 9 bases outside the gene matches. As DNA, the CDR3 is TGTGCCAGCAGCCTCAGACAGGGGGGTCTGAATGAGCAGTTCTTC. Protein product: CASSLRQGGLNEQFF.